A selection of T cell receptor beta chains follows, all from one sample in a study of blood T cell repertoires in COVID-19. The protocol was immunoSEQ multiplex PCR, while the TCRdb copy is restricted to in-frame clones and leaves out a portion. Among around 280,000 clones listed, approximately 84% were seen once. Material for sequencing was peripheral blood. All receptors come from a woman aged 25 to 39 who had recovered from COVID-19. Both conserved end residues are part of each CDR3. Fields, in order: J gene, clone size, D gene, V gene, CDR3 protein, CDR3 DNA. The D gene is left open where the match is weak. The size field is filled for only some rows; it gives once, few, many or a size class.

j_gene: TRBJ2-4; abundance: NA; d_gene: TRBD1; v_gene: TRBV19; CDR3aa: CASSMPRGGWGKNIQYF; CDR3nt: TGTGCCAGTAGTATGCCACGAGGGGGCTGGGGCAAAAACATTCAGTACTTC
j_gene: TRBJ2-3; abundance: NA; d_gene: NA; v_gene: TRBV2; CDR3aa: CASSEAGDTQYF; CDR3nt: TGTGCCAGCAGTGAGGCGGGAGATACGCAGTATTTT
j_gene: TRBJ2-7; abundance: NA; d_gene: TRBD2; v_gene: TRBV7-9; CDR3aa: CASSSGLAGDFNEQYF; CDR3nt: TGTGCCAGCAGCTCCGGACTAGCGGGAGATTTCAACGAGCAGTACTTC
j_gene: TRBJ2-7; abundance: NA; d_gene: NA; v_gene: TRBV27; CDR3aa: CASSLLGQGEQYF; CDR3nt: TGTGCCAGCAGTTTATTGGGACAAGGCGAGCAGTACTTC
j_gene: TRBJ2-4; abundance: once; d_gene: NA; v_gene: TRBV13; CDR3aa: CASSLAGWGRENIQYF; CDR3nt: TGTGCCAGCAGCTTAGCGGGATGGGGTAGGGAAAACATTCAGTACTTC
j_gene: TRBJ2-7; abundance: NA; d_gene: NA; v_gene: TRBV15; CDR3aa: CATGHGSSYEQYF; CDR3nt: TGTGCCACTGGGCACGGAAGCTCCTACGAGCAGTACTTC
j_gene: TRBJ2-2; abundance: many; d_gene: NA; v_gene: TRBV10-3; CDR3aa: CATLAGKTTGELFF; CDR3nt: TGTGCCACACTGGCAGGGAAAACCACCGGGGAGCTGTTTTTT
j_gene: TRBJ2-1; abundance: NA; d_gene: TRBD2; v_gene: TRBV12-3/TRBV12-4; CDR3aa: CASSLSLAGVQFF; CDR3nt: TGTGCCAGCAGTTTATCACTAGCGGGAGTGCAGTTCTTC
j_gene: TRBJ1-5; abundance: NA; d_gene: NA; v_gene: TRBV28; CDR3aa: CASSRKQASNQPQHF; CDR3nt: TGTGCCAGCAGCCGTAAACAGGCTTCCAATCAGCCCCAGCATTTT
j_gene: TRBJ1-5; abundance: NA; d_gene: NA; v_gene: TRBV7-9; CDR3aa: CASSLGPTGTQPQHF; CDR3nt: TGTGCCAGCAGCTTAGGTCCCACAGGGACTCAGCCCCAGCATTTT
j_gene: TRBJ1-4; abundance: NA; d_gene: NA; v_gene: TRBV13; CDR3aa: CASSTNRAANEKLFF; CDR3nt: TGTGCCAGCAGCACAAACAGGGCGGCTAATGAAAAACTGTTTTTT
j_gene: TRBJ2-7; abundance: once; d_gene: NA; v_gene: TRBV11-2; CDR3aa: CASSGTPIYEQYF; CDR3nt: TGTGCCAGCAGTGGGACACCAATCTACGAGCAGTACTTC
j_gene: TRBJ2-7; abundance: NA; d_gene: TRBD1; v_gene: TRBV19; CDR3aa: CASSIRGTGQYEQYF; CDR3nt: TGTGCCAGTAGTATTAGGGGGACAGGGCAGTACGAGCAGTACTTC
j_gene: TRBJ2-2; abundance: NA; d_gene: NA; v_gene: TRBV6-5; CDR3aa: CASKGGEETGELFF; CDR3nt: TGTGCCAGCAAGGGCGGGGAGGAAACCGGGGAGCTGTTTTTT
j_gene: TRBJ2-1; abundance: NA; d_gene: NA; v_gene: TRBV29-1; CDR3aa: CSAPGTTFSYNEQFF; CDR3nt: TGCAGCGCCCCCGGGACAACCTTCTCCTACAATGAGCAGTTCTTC
j_gene: TRBJ1-6; abundance: once; d_gene: TRBD1; v_gene: TRBV11-2; CDR3aa: CASSLETGNSPLHF; CDR3nt: TGTGCCAGCAGCTTAGAGACAGGGAATTCACCCCTCCACTTT
j_gene: TRBJ1-1; abundance: NA; d_gene: NA; v_gene: TRBV5-1; CDR3aa: CASSLGRGQGAFF; CDR3nt: TGCGCCAGCAGCTTGGGGCGGGGGCAAGGAGCTTTCTTT
j_gene: TRBJ1-2; abundance: NA; d_gene: NA; v_gene: TRBV4-1; CDR3aa: CASSPPFGGDGYTF; CDR3nt: TGCGCCAGCAGCCCCCCGTTTGGGGGCGATGGCTACACCTTC
j_gene: TRBJ2-2; abundance: NA; d_gene: TRBD1; v_gene: TRBV10-2; CDR3aa: CASRNTGAPGELFF; CDR3nt: TGCGCCAGCAGGAACACAGGGGCCCCCGGGGAGCTGTTTTTT
j_gene: TRBJ2-7; abundance: NA; d_gene: TRBD2; v_gene: TRBV2; CDR3aa: CASSLKGLAGSYEQYF; CDR3nt: TGTGCCAGCAGTTTAAAAGGACTAGCGGGATCCTACGAGCAGTACTTC
j_gene: TRBJ1-1; abundance: NA; d_gene: NA; v_gene: TRBV27; CDR3aa: CASSLSRTENTEAFF; CDR3nt: TGTGCCAGCAGTTTATCCCGGACAGAGAACACTGAAGCTTTCTTT
j_gene: TRBJ1-5; abundance: NA; d_gene: TRBD1; v_gene: TRBV18; CDR3aa: CASSQPGQGRGEQPQHF; CDR3nt: TGTGCCAGCTCACAACCGGGACAGGGCAGGGGGGAACAGCCCCAGCATTTT
j_gene: TRBJ1-2; abundance: NA; d_gene: TRBD1; v_gene: TRBV19; CDR3aa: CASEGTGWGYTF; CDR3nt: TGTGCCAGTGAAGGGACAGGGTGGGGCTACACCTTC
j_gene: TRBJ2-1; abundance: NA; d_gene: NA; v_gene: TRBV6-6; CDR3aa: CASSYPQGTNNEQFF; CDR3nt: TGTGCCAGCAGTTACCCCCAGGGGACCAACAATGAGCAGTTCTTC
j_gene: TRBJ2-7; abundance: once; d_gene: NA; v_gene: TRBV7-3; CDR3aa: CASSLSAGRSEQYF; CDR3nt: TGTGCCAGCAGCTTATCCGCGGGACGGTCCGAGCAGTACTTC
j_gene: TRBJ2-7; abundance: NA; d_gene: TRBD1; v_gene: TRBV7-2; CDR3aa: CASSPGDSGYEQYF; CDR3nt: TGTGCCAGCAGCCCAGGGGACAGTGGCTACGAGCAGTACTTC